This T cell receptor (beta chain) was sequenced during a study of T cells in Graves' hyperthyroidism and ophthalmopathy. Trimming left V 0 bases short and J 5 bases short, with 13 bases between. The CDR3 loop spans 15 amino acids. The V gene's germline CDR1 is LGHNA and CDR2 YSLEER. Amplification yielded TCR beta CDR3 regions, with RNA transcripts as the source. In the first-round RT-PCR of the TCR CDR3, the HTBI primer set was used. Each CDR3 protein gets one entry after TCRdb re-called the multiplex PCR reads with MiXCR. The sample yields about 350,000 distinct CDR3 sequences, 14% seen once. This clonotype showed up many times.

The TCR comes from a woman in her 30s with Graves' hyperthyroidism. The material sequenced was blood. V is TRBV4-3 and J is TRBJ1-1; D is unclear. The CDR3 sequence: CASSQDPGSRTEAFF. The CDR3 DNA is TGCGCCAGCAGCCAAGATCCGGGATCGAGAACTGAAGCTTTCTTT.